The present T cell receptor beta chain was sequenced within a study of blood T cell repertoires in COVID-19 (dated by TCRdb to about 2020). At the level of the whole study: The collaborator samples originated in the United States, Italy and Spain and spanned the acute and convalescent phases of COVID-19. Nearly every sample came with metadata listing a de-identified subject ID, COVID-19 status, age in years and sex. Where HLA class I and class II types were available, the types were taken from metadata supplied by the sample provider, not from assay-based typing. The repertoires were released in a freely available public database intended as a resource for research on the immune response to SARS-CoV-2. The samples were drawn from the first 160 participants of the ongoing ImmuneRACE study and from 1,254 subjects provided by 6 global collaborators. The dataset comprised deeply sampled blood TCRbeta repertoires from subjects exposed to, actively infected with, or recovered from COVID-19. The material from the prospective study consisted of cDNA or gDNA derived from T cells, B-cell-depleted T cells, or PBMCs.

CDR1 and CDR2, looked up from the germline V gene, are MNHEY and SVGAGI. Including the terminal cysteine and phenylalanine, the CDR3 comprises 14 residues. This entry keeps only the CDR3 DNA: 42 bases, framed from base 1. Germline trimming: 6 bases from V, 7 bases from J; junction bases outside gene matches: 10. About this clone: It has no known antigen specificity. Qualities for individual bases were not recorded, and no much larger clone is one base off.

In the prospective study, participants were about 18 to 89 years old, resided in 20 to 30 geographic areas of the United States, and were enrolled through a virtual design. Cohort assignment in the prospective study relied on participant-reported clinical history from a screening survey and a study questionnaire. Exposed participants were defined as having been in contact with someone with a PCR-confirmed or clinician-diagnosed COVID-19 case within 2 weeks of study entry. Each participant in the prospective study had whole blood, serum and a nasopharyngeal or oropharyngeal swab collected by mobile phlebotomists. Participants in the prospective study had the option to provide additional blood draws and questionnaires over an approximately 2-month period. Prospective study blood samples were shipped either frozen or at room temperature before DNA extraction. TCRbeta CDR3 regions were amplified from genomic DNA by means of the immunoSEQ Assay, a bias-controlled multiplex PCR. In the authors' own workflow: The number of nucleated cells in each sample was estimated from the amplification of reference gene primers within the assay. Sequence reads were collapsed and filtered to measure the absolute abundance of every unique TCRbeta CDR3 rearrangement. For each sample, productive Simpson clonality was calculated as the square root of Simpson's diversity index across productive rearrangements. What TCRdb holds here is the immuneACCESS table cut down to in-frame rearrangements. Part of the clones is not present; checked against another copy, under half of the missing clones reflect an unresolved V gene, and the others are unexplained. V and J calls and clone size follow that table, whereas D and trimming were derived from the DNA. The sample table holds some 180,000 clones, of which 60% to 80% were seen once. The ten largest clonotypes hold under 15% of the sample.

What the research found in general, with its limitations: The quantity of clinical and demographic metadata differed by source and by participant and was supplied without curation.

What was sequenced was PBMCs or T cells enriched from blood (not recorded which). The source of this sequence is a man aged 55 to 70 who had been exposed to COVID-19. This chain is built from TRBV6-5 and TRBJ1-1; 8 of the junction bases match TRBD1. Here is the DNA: TGTGCCAGCAGCTCGACAGGGGCGTACGGTGAAGCTTTCTTT. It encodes CASSSTGAYGEAFF.